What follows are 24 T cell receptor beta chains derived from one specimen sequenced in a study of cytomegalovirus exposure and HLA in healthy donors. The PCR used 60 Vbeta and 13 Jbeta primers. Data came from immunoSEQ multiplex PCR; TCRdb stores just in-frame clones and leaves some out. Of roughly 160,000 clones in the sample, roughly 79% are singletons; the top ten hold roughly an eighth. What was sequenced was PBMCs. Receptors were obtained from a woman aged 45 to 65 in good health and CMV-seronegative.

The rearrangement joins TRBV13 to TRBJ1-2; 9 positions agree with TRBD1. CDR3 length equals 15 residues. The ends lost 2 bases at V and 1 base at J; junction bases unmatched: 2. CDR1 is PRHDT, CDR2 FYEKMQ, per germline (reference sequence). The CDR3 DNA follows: TGTGCCAGCAGCTTAAACAGGGGGCTTAACTATGGCTACACCTTC. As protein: CASSLNRGLNYGYTF.

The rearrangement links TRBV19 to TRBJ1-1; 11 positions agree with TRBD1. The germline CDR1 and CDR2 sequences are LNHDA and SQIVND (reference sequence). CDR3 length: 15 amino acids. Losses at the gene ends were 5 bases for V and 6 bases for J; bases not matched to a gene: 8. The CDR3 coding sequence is TGTGCCAGTAGTGCAAATCCGGGACAGGGGGCTGAAGCTTTCTTT. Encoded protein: CASSANPGQGAEAFF.

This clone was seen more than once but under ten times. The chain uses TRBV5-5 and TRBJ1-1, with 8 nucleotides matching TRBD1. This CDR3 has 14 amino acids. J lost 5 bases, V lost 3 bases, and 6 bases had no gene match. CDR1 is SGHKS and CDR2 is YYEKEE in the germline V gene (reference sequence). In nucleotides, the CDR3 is TGTGCCAGCAGCTGGCAGGGGGCTCGGACTGAAGCTTTCTTT. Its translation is CASSWQGARTEAFF.

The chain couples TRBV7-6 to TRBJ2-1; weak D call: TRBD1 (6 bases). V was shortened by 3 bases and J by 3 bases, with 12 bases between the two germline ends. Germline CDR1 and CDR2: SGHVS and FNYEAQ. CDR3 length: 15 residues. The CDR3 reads CASSFEGGYYNEQFF. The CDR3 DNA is TGTGCCAGCAGCTTTGAAGGGGGATACTACAATGAGCAGTTCTTC.

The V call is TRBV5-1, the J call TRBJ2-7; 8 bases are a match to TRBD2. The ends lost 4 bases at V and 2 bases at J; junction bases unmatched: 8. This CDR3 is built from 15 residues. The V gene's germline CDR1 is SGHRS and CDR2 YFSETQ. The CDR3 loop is CASSPGGADPYEQYF. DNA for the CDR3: TGCGCCAGCAGCCCCGGGGGGGCCGACCCCTACGAGCAGTACTTC. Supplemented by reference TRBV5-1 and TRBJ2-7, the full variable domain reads KAGVTQTPRYLIKTRGQQVTLSCSPISGHRSVSWYQQTPGQGLQFLFEYFSETQRNKGNFPGRFSGRQFSNSRSEMNVSTLELGDSALYLCASSPGGADPYEQYFGPGTRLTVT.

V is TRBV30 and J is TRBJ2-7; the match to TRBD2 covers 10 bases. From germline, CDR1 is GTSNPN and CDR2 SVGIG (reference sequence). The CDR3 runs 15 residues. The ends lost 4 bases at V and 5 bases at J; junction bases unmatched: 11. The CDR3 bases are TGTGCCTGGACTAGCGGGAGCACCTGGGGCCACGAGCAGTACTTC. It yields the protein CAWTSGSTWGHEQYF.

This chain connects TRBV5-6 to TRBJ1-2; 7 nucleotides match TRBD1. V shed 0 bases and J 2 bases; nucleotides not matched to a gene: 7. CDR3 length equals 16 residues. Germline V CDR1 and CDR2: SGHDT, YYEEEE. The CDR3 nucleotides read TGTGCCAGCAGCTTGGGACAGGGAATATCGAACTATGGCTACACCTTC. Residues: CASSLGQGISNYGYTF.

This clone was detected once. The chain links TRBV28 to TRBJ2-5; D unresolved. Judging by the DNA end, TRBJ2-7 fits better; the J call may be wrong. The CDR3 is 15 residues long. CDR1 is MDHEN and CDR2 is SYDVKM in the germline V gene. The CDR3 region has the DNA TGTGCCAGCAGTTTATCTCTCACCGCAGGTTACGAGCAGTACTTC. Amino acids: CASSLSLTAGYEQYF.

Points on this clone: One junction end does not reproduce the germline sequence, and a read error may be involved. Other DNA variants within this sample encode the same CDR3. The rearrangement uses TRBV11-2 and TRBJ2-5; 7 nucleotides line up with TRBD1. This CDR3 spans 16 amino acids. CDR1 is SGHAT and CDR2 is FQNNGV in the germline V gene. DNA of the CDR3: TGCGCCAGCAGCTCCGGAAGGGGGCGGCTTGGCGAGACCCAGTACTTC. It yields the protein CASSSGRGRLGETQYF.

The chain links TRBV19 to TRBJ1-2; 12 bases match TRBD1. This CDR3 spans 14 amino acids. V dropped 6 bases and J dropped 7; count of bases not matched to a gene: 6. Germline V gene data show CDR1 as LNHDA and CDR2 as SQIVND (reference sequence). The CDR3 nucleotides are TGTGCCAGTAGGGGGACAGGGGGCTCTCTTGGCTACACCTTC. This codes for CASRGTGGSLGYTF.

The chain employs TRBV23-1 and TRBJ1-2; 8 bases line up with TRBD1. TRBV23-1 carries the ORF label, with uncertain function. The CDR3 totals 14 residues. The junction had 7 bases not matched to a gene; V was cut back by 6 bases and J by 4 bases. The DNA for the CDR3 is TGCGCCAGCAGGGATCGGACAGGGTGCTATGGCTACACCTTC. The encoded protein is CASRDRTGCYGYTF.

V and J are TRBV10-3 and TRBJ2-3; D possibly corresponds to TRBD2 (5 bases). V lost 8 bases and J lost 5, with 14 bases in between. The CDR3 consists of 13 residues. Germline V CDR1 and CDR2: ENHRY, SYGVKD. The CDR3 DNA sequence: TGTGCCATCGGGCCCGGGGTCATAGATACGCAGTATTTT. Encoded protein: CAIGPGVIDTQYF.

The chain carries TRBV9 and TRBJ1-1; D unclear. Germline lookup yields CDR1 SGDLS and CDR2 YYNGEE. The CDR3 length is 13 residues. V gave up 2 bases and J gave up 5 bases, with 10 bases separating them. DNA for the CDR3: TGTGCCAGCAGCGTTGACGGAGTAACTGAAGCTTTCTTT. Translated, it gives CASSVDGVTEAFF.

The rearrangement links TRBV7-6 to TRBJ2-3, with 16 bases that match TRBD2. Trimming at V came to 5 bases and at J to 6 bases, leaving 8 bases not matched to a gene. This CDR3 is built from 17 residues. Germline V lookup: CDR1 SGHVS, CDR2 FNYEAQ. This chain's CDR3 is CASSLLGTSGGADTQYF. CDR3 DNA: TGTGCCAGCAGCCTCTTGGGGACTAGCGGGGGGGCCGATACGCAGTATTTT.

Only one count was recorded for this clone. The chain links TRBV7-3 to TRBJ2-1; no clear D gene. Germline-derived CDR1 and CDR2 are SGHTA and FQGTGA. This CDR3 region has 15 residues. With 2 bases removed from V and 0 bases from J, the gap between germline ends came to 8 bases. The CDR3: CASSLAYGSYNEQFF. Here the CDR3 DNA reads TGTGCCAGCAGCTTAGCCTACGGCTCCTACAATGAGCAGTTCTTC.

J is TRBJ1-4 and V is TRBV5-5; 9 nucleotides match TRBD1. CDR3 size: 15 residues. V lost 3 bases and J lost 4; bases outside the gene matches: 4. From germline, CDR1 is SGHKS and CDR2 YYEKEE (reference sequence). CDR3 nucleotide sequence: TGTGCCAGCAGCTCTAGGACAGGGGTTAATGAAAAACTGTTTTTT. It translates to CASSSRTGVNEKLFF. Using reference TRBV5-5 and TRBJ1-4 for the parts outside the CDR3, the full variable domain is DAGVTQSPTHLIKTRGQQVTLRCSPISGHKSVSWYQQVLGQGPQFIFQYYEKEERGRGNFPDRFSARQFPNYSSELNVNALLLGDSALYLCASSSRTGVNEKLFFGSGTQLSVL.

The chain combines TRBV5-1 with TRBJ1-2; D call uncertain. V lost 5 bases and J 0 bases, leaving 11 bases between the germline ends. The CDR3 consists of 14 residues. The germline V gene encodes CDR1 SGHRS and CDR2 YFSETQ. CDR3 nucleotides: TGCGCCAGCAGGGGAGGGCCTACTAACTATGGCTACACCTTC. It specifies CASRGGPTNYGYTF.

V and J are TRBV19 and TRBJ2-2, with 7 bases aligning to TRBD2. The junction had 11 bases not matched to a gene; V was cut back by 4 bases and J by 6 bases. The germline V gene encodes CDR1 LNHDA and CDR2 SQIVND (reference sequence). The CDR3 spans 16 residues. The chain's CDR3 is CASSTPVWGGPGELFF. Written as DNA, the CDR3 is TGTGCCAGTAGTACCCCGGTTTGGGGAGGGCCCGGGGAGCTGTTTTTT.

The CDR3 nucleotides are TGTGCCAGCAGCTTGGACGGGATGCAAGGTGGAAACACCATATATTTT. This encodes CASSLDGMQGGNTIYF. The rearrangement joins TRBV5-4 to TRBJ1-3; D remains unclear. This CDR3 contains 16 residues. V was trimmed by 0 bases and J by 3 bases, leaving 13 bases between them. Per germline, CDR1 SGHNT and CDR2 YYREEE (reference sequence).

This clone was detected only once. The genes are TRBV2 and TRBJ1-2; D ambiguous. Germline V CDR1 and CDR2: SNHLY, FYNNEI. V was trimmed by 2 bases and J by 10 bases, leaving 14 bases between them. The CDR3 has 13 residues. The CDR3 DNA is TGTGCCAGCAGTGAACGAGGTCCCTCGTACTACACCTTC. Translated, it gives CASSERGPSYYTF.

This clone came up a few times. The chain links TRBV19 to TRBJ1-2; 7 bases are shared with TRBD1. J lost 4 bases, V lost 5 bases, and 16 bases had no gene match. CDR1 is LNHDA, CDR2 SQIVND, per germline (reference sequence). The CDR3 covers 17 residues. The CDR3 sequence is CASSPNPGQIIGYGYTF. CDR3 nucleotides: TGTGCCAGTAGTCCGAACCCGGGACAGATTATTGGCTATGGCTACACCTTC.

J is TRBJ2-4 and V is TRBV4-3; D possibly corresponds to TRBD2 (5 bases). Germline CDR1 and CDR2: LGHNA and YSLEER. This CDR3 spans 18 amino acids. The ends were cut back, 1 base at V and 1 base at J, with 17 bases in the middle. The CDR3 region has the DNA TGCGCCAGCAGCCAAGGTTCCGCGGGTGGTAGGGCCAAAAACATTCAGTACTTC. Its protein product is CASSQGSAGGRAKNIQYF.

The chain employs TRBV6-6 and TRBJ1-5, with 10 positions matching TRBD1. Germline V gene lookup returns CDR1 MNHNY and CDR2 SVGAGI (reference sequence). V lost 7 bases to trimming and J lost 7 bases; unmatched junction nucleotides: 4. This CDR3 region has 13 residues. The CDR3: CASNRDRGQPQHF. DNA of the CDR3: TGTGCCAGCAACAGGGACAGGGGACAGCCCCAGCATTTT.

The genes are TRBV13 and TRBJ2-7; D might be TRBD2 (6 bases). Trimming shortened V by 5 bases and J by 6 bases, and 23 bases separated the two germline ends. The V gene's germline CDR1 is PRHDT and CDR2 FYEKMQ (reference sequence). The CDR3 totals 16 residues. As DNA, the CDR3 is TGTGCCAGCAGCCCGGGAGTAGGAGGAAGCTACTTCGAGCAGTACTTC. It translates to CASSPGVGGSYFEQYF.